The sequence of this T cell receptor beta chain was determined in a study of shared clonotypes between healthy human individuals. Notes on the study in general: The low donor count limited represented genetic and exposure-history diversity. Sampling used blood alone; tissue repertoires probably differ.

CD8 memory was a combination that joined CD45RO+ cells with CCR7-negative CD45RA+ TemRA cells. The authors loaded about 200 ng DNA, 25,000 to 30,000 T cell genomes, into sorted-subset replicate PCRs. Clones were sequenced by immunoSEQ multiplex PCR, and TCRdb holds only the in-frame ones, with some missing. The sample holds under 80,000 clones, about 65% seen once. About this clone: Its antigen is not identified.

CDR1 MRHNA and CDR2 SNTAGT come from the germline V gene. The CDR3 consists of 13 residues. Trimming pared 5 bases from V and 6 bases from J, leaving 11 bases between. The chain recombines TRBV6-4 with TRBJ2-1, with D maybe TRBD1 (6 bases). The receptor comes from a man aged 25-45 years in good health. The source material was memory CD8+ T cells sorted from blood. The sample's subset: CD45RO+ cells pooled with CCR7-negative TemRA cells. In DNA form, the CDR3 reads TGTGCCAGCAGTCCCGGGACAAGCAATGAGCAGTTCTTC. Translated, it gives CASSPGTSNEQFF.